This TCR beta chain was captured by sequencing in a study of a mutant IDH1 vaccine in newly diagnosed glioma (dated by TCRdb to the early 2020s). About the study as a whole: Vaccination began 4-6 weeks after radiotherapy alone, or alongside temozolomide cycles in the chemotherapy-containing groups. Visit V12 was the week-35 safety follow-up and visit V13 was the week-47 end of study. Before enrollment, most patients had been given radiochemotherapy with temozolomide as standard therapy, while the rest had received either radiotherapy alone or temozolomide alone. Six visits were used for peripheral blood collection: V03 (baseline), V05, V07, V10, V12 and V13. For exploratory analyses, about 25 treated patients had longitudinal TCRB deep sequencing done wherever samples were available. Of the 32 patients who were treated, approximately 62% were male and roughly 40% were female, and the mean age was roughly 40 years.

This clone was observed a handful of times. This receptor's antigen is unknown. No qualities accompany the bases; no much larger clone lies one base away. Library generation was performed with the immunoSEQ multiplex PCR assay. Following the manufacturer's protocol, the hsTCRB Kit was used to amplify rearranged TCR beta chain sequences. TCRB libraries were sequenced on an Illumina MiSeq. Concerning the study's data processing: The kit vendor's proprietary platform handled demultiplexing, trimming and gene mapping. TCRdb limited this immuneACCESS table to in-frame rearrangements with V and J called. A share of clones is missing; checked studies link under half to unresolved V genes, and the rest is unexplained. V and J calls and clone size follow that table, whereas D and trimming were derived from the DNA. The sample table contains tens of thousands of clones; only one count was recorded for 75% to 90% of them. The leading ten clones occupy more than 3% of the sample.

The CDR3 runs 17 residues from the cysteine to the phenylalanine. The CDR3 DNA has 51 bases and is translated from base 1. Cut back by 2 bases and 2 bases, the V and J ends lie 15 bases apart. The germline V gene gives CDR1 as KGHSH and CDR2 as LQKENI. Per the publication, the time point label means: week 47, end of study. Every vaccine dose consisted of 300 ug of a 20-mer mutant IDH1 peptide in Montanide, administered subcutaneously together with topical imiquimod. Across visits V03 through V10, patients got a total of eight vaccinations, given in weeks 1, 3, 5, 7, 11, 15, 19 and 23. All donors had newly diagnosed IDH1-mutant astrocytomas of WHO grade 3 or 4 that showed loss of nuclear ATRX. The samples were drawn from NOA16, a multicentre, single-arm, open-label phase I trial in Germany that tested a mutant IDH1 peptide vaccine in humans for the first time. Genomic DNA for TCRB sequencing was extracted from EDTA blood using the DNeasy Blood and Tissue Kit.

The paper's findings and limits, for the study overall: Vaccine-induced immune responses across multiple MHC alleles were detected in 90% to 95% of patients. Availability determined which PBMC samples were chosen for TCRB deep sequencing. Pseudoprogression appeared unrelated to alterations in the top peripheral T cell clonotypes detected by TCRB sequencing. It was noted by the authors that analyses of patient blood samples could not be reproduced owing to sample limitations.

This sequence was found in a man aged 25 to 40 with glioma. The input for sequencing was PBMCs, taken from a glioma patient whose treatment included an IDH1 peptide vaccine. The rearrangement combines TRBV18 with TRBJ1-4, with the D gene not clear enough to name. The nucleotide sequence is TGTGCCAGCTCACCAACGGGCGTCGGAAGGACTAATGAAAAACTGTTTTTT. Translated, this is CASSPTGVGRTNEKLFF.